The 22 T cell receptor beta chains given below trace back to one sample, sequenced in a study of technical replicates of blood from a few donors. Using immunoSEQ multiplex PCR, the repertoire was profiled, and TCRdb retains in-frame clones only, with some absent. The sample contains approximately 52,000 clones, more than 85% of which appear only once. The sequencing sample was made of PBMCs. The source is a human donor in good health. Some clones in this sample may be carry-over from other donors' samples.

CDR3: CASSQQGTEAFF. The DNA of the CDR3 is TGCGCCAGCAGCCAACAGGGCACTGAAGCTTTCTTT. The rearrangement uses TRBV4-3 and TRBJ1-1, with D tentatively TRBD1 (5 bases). The CDR3 is 12 residues long. Germline CDR1 is LGHNA and CDR2 is YSLEER. Deletions cut 2 bases from V and 4 bases from J, with 5 bases between.

This chain links TRBV11-2 with TRBJ2-7; the match to TRBD1 covers 9 bases. The V and J ends lost 1 base and 0 bases, in that order; junction bases with no gene match: 4. In germline, CDR1 is SGHAT, CDR2 FQNNGV. CDR3 size: 16 residues. For the CDR3, the DNA is TGTGCCAGCAGCTTAGTCGGACAGGGGCTCTCCTACGAGCAGTACTTC. Translating it yields CASSLVGQGLSYEQYF.

V is TRBV6-5 and J is TRBJ2-1, with 8 bases matching TRBD1. Germline trimming cut 7 bases from V and 5 bases from J; bases unmatched to any gene: 7. The CDR3 totals 14 residues. Germline V gene data show CDR1 as MNHEY and CDR2 as SVGAGI. The chain's CDR3 is CASTRDRKNNEQFF. CDR3 nucleotides: TGTGCCAGCACCCGGGACAGGAAAAACAATGAGCAGTTCTTC.

This chain links TRBV7-6 with TRBJ2-7; the D gene is possibly TRBD2 (6 bases). The CDR3 length is 14 residues. The V gene's germline CDR1 is SGHVS and CDR2 FNYEAQ. Trimming removed 8 bases from V and 4 bases from J, with 18 bases in between. The CDR3 DNA follows: TGTGCCAGCTCCCCCTCGGGGACTCCATACGAGCAGTACTTC. It is translated as CASSPSGTPYEQYF.

V gene TRBV9 combines with J gene TRBJ2-7; 8 nucleotides line up with TRBD2. Per the germline V gene, CDR1 is SGDLS and CDR2 is YYNGEE. The CDR3 is made up of 15 amino acids. With V trimmed by 4 bases and J by 10 bases, 16 bases remained unmatched. The CDR3 bases are TGTGCCAGCAGCCCCGATCCACTAGCGGACACGGAACAGTACTTC. It encodes CASSPDPLADTEQYF.

The chain carries TRBV4-1 and TRBJ2-3, with 9 nucleotides matching TRBD2. This CDR3 region has 17 residues. J gave up 1 base and V 4 bases, and 9 bases lay outside the gene matches. Germline lookup yields CDR1 MGHRA and CDR2 YSYEKL. The CDR3 DNA is TGCGCCAGCAGCCGCCAGAGTGAGCGGGGGGGCACAGATACGCAGTATTTT. Translating gives CASSRQSERGGTDTQYF.

The J gene is TRBJ1-4, the V gene TRBV4-3, with 7 bases matching TRBD1. The CDR3 is made up of 18 amino acids. The trim removed 3 bases at V and 0 bases at J, leaving 10 bases unmatched. The germline gives CDR1 LGHNA, CDR2 YSLEER. For the CDR3, the DNA is TGCGCCAGCAGCCAGTCTTTAGGGACAGCAGCAACTAATGAAAAACTGTTTTTT. Encoded protein: CASSQSLGTAATNEKLFF.

The rearrangement joins TRBV18 to TRBJ1-3; possible D gene TRBD1, 5 bases. With 5 bases removed from V and 0 bases from J, the gap between germline ends came to 8 bases. CDR3 size: 14 residues. From germline, CDR1 is KGHSH and CDR2 LQKENI. Written as DNA, the CDR3 is TGTGCCAGCTCAAGGGGATACTCTGGAAACACCATATATTTT. Its translation is CASSRGYSGNTIYF.

The chain joins TRBV9 to TRBJ2-3; tentatively, D is TRBD2 (6 bases). CDR3 length equals 17 residues. Trimming shortened V by 0 bases and J by 1 base, and 15 bases separated the two germline ends. Germline-derived CDR1 and CDR2 are SGDLS and YYNGEE. The CDR3 region has the DNA TGTGCCAGCAGCGTAGCCCCCGGACGGGAGCGCACAGATACGCAGTATTTT. This encodes CASSVAPGRERTDTQYF.

The J gene is TRBJ2-3, the V gene TRBV5-1; TRBD2 matches at 10 bases. The length of the CDR3 is 15 residues. Germline CDR1 SGHRS, CDR2 YFSETQ. V was pared by 1 base and J by 4 bases, with 3 bases of the junction left unmatched. The CDR3 DNA reads as TGCGCCAGCAGCTTGTTAGCGGGGGGCCCAGATACGCAGTATTTT. As protein: CASSLLAGGPDTQYF.

In this sample, this clone turned up once. This chain connects TRBV7-2 to TRBJ2-1; D not certain. Between the trimmed V and J ends, which lost 1 base and 10 bases, there was a span of 11 bases. Germline-derived CDR1 and CDR2 are SGHTA and FQGNSA. The CDR3 sequence is 13 residues long. This CDR3 reads CASSLDRVREQFF. The DNA for the CDR3 is TGTGCCAGCAGCTTAGATCGGGTTCGCGAGCAGTTCTTC.

J is TRBJ1-1 and V is TRBV19; 7 positions match TRBD1. The CDR3 covers 14 residues. Trimming cost V 7 bases and J 1 base; bases outside gene matches: 6. Germline CDR1 reads LNHDA; CDR2 reads SQIVND (reference sequence). The DNA of the CDR3 is TGTGCCAGTACTGTGACAGGGTCGAACACTGAAGCTTTCTTT. Its protein is CASTVTGSNTEAFF.

Only one count was recorded for this clone. The chain joins TRBV6-5 to TRBJ2-3, with 13 positions matching TRBD2. This CDR3 spans 16 amino acids. CDR1 MNHEY and CDR2 SVGAGI come from the germline V gene. Germline trimming cut 4 bases from V and 5 bases from J; bases unmatched to any gene: 6. The CDR3 nucleotides read TGTGCCAGCAGTTGGCAACTAGCGGGGGGGTTAGATACGCAGTATTTT. This translates into CASSWQLAGGLDTQYF.

V and J are TRBV19 and TRBJ1-2, with no clear D. CDR1 LNHDA and CDR2 SQIVND come from the germline V gene (reference sequence). Trimming took 3 bases from V and 4 from J, leaving 12 bases between them. The CDR3 loop spans 14 amino acids. In DNA, the CDR3 is TGTGCCAGTAGTATCCCGGGGTCGGCCTATGGCTACACCTTC. Protein sequence: CASSIPGSAYGYTF.

The gene calls are TRBV4-3 and TRBJ2-1, with D perhaps TRBD2 (5 bases). Trimming removed 4 bases from V and 2 bases from J, with 9 bases in between. This CDR3 spans 14 amino acids. The germline V gene encodes CDR1 LGHNA and CDR2 YSLEER. The CDR3, as DNA: TGCGCCAGCAGCCGCAGCGGAACCTACAATGAGCAGTTCTTC. As protein: CASSRSGTYNEQFF.

The chain joins TRBV4-1 to TRBJ2-3; tentative D call: TRBD2 (6 bases). This CDR3 is built from 16 residues. Germline CDR1 is MGHRA and CDR2 is YSYEKL. V lost 10 bases and J 8 bases, leaving 28 bases between the germline ends. This CDR3 reads CATAGSPGNAFGTQYF. The CDR3 nucleotides are TGCGCCACCGCCGGGAGTCCCGGGAATGCGTTCGGTACGCAGTATTTT.

V is TRBV5-1 and J is TRBJ1-4; D might be TRBD1 (5 bases). Trimming left V 0 bases short and J 8 bases short, with 17 bases between. The CDR3 consists of 16 residues. Per the germline V gene, CDR1 is SGHRS and CDR2 is YFSETQ. CDR3 DNA: TGCGCCAGCAGCTTGGGGGAGGGGCGGGCCTCGGAAAAACTGTTTTTT. Protein sequence: CASSLGEGRASEKLFF.

The rearrangement joins TRBV7-9 to TRBJ2-1; 7 bases are a match to TRBD2. The V gene's germline CDR1 is SEHNR and CDR2 FQNEAQ (reference sequence). There are 15 residues in the CDR3. The V segment lost 1 base and the J segment 3 bases; nucleotides outside the gene matches: 3. The DNA for the CDR3 is TGTGCCAGCAGCTTAGAAGGACTAGGCTACAATGAGCAGTTCTTC. Protein: CASSLEGLGYNEQFF.

The chain combines TRBV15 with TRBJ1-2; D is undetermined. This CDR3 comprises 13 residues. Per the germline V gene, CDR1 is LNHNV and CDR2 is YYDKDF (reference sequence). V shed 5 bases and J shed 1 base, with 8 bases lying between them. Written as DNA, the CDR3 is TGTGCCACCAGCGCACCTAATAACTATGGCTACACCTTC. It is translated as CATSAPNNYGYTF.

The chain recombines TRBV2 with TRBJ2-5; 13 nucleotides align to TRBD2. The CDR3 loop spans 14 amino acids. Germline CDR1 and CDR2: SNHLY and FYNNEI. The V segment lost 9 bases and the J segment 1 base; nucleotides outside the gene matches: 2. The CDR3, as DNA: TGTGCCAGTAGACTAGCGGGGGGCCAAGAGACCCAGTACTTC. Translated, it gives CASRLAGGQETQYF.

V and J are TRBV6-1 and TRBJ2-1; possibly TRBD1 for D (6 bases). Germline-derived CDR1 and CDR2 are MNHNS and SASEGT. The length of the CDR3 is 15 residues. Trimming took 8 bases from V and 5 from J, leaving 19 bases between them. DNA for the CDR3: TGTGCCAGCCATAACGACAGGCCCATCGACAATGAGCAGTTCTTC. Translated, it gives CASHNDRPIDNEQFF.

This chain links TRBV6-5 with TRBJ2-7; possibly TRBD2 for D (6 bases). The CDR3 sequence is 15 residues long. Trimming cost V 2 bases and J 6 bases, with 17 bases left between them. CDR1 is MNHEY, CDR2 SVGAGI, per germline. In nucleotides, the CDR3 is TGTGCCAGCAGTTACCCGCGGGGCCGGAAAGTCGAGCAGTACTTC. It is translated as CASSYPRGRKVEQYF.